What follows are 9 T cell receptor beta chains derived from one specimen sequenced in a study of blood T cell repertoires in COVID-19. Sequencing was performed with immunoSEQ multiplex PCR; in TCRdb, only in-frame clones are kept and a portion is missing. Of 300,000 to 400,000 clones in the sample, about nine tenths were seen once. Sample: PBMCs or T cells enriched from blood (not recorded which). These receptors were obtained from a man in his 60s who had recovered from COVID-19.

In its sample, this clone was seen once. The V call is TRBV28, the J call TRBJ2-7, with D possibly matching TRBD2 (5 bases). CDR1 is MDHEN, CDR2 SYDVKM, per germline. The germline V and J ends were trimmed by 4 bases and 3 bases, with 13 bases remaining between them. CDR3 size: 14 residues. This CDR3 reads CASSSAGPLYEQYF. CDR3 nucleotide sequence: TGTGCCAGCAGTTCCGCGGGCCCGCTCTACGAGCAGTACTTC.

The chain has TRBV9 and TRBJ2-4, with TRBD1 as a possible D gene (7 bases). Germline CDR1 and CDR2: SGDLS and YYNGEE. The CDR3 has 18 amino acids. V was shortened by 2 bases and J by 5 bases, with 23 bases between the two germline ends. CDR3 nucleotides: TGTGCCAGCAGCGTGAGTCCCAGGGGGGCCCCTTCTGAAAACATTCAGTACTTC. This sequence encodes CASSVSPRGAPSENIQYF.

The chain combines TRBV28 with TRBJ1-2; perhaps TRBD1 as D (5 bases). The CDR3 spans 14 residues. The V gene lost 2 bases and the J gene lost 8 bases, with 15 bases spanning the gap. Germline V gene sequence: CDR1 MDHEN, CDR2 SYDVKM. The CDR3 nucleotides read TGTGCCAGCAGTTTAGACAGCAGCTCCCTAGGCTACACCTTC. Amino acids: CASSLDSSSLGYTF.

The CDR3 region is CASSLGGLRAYEQYF. The CDR3 DNA sequence: TGTGCCAGCAGCTTAGGGGGACTAAGGGCCTACGAGCAGTACTTC. The chain links TRBV7-2 to TRBJ2-7; 7 nucleotides agree with TRBD2. Unmatched junction bases numbered 5, after V lost 1 base and J lost 2 bases. Germline CDR1 reads SGHTA; CDR2 reads FQGNSA. The CDR3 is 15 amino acids.

The V call is TRBV29-1, the J call TRBJ2-7, with D possibly being TRBD2 (6 bases). V was clipped by 4 bases and J by 2 bases, with 12 bases between them. There are 13 residues in the CDR3. Germline values: CDR1 SQVTM, CDR2 ANQGSEA. The CDR3 DNA is TGCAGCGTTGCACTAGCCTCTACCTACGAGCAGTACTTC. This encodes CSVALASTYEQYF.

V gene TRBV7-9 combines with J gene TRBJ2-4; TRBD1 is a possible D gene (7 bases). The CDR3 has 16 amino acids. Germline-derived CDR1 and CDR2 are SEHNR and FQNEAQ (reference sequence). Trimming stripped 5 bases from V and 2 bases from J, with 16 bases between. The DNA of the CDR3 is TGTGCCAGCAGCCTCCCCAGGGGGGTGTCCAAAAACATTCAGTACTTC. Translation: CASSLPRGVSKNIQYF.

The rearrangement joins TRBV7-2 to TRBJ2-1; 8 nucleotides match TRBD2. After removal of 4 bases from V and 3 bases from J, the junction contained 11 bases not matched to a gene. This CDR3 is 17 amino acids long. Germline assignment: CDR1 SGHTA and CDR2 FQGNSA. The CDR3 DNA is TGTGCCAGCAGCTCCTCTGGTGCCGGGAGGGGCTACAATGAGCAGTTCTTC. This gives the protein CASSSSGAGRGYNEQFF.

This sequence joins TRBV5-1 and TRBJ2-7; possibly TRBD1 for D (5 bases). The CDR3 extends over 11 amino acids. V dropped 4 bases and J dropped 3 bases, with 5 bases sitting between them. CDR1 SGHRS and CDR2 YFSETQ come from the germline V gene. In DNA form, the CDR3 reads TGCGCCAGCAGCCAGGGCTACGAGCAGTACTTC. Translated: CASSQGYEQYF.

The gene calls are TRBV5-1 and TRBJ2-2, with 13 bases fitting TRBD2. This CDR3 region has 15 residues. Trimming cost V 4 bases and J 9 bases; bases outside gene matches: 6. The germline V gene encodes CDR1 SGHRS and CDR2 YFSETQ. The CDR3 is CASSPGTSGIRELFF. In nucleotides, the CDR3 is TGCGCCAGCAGCCCGGGGACTAGCGGGATCCGGGAGCTGTTTTTT.